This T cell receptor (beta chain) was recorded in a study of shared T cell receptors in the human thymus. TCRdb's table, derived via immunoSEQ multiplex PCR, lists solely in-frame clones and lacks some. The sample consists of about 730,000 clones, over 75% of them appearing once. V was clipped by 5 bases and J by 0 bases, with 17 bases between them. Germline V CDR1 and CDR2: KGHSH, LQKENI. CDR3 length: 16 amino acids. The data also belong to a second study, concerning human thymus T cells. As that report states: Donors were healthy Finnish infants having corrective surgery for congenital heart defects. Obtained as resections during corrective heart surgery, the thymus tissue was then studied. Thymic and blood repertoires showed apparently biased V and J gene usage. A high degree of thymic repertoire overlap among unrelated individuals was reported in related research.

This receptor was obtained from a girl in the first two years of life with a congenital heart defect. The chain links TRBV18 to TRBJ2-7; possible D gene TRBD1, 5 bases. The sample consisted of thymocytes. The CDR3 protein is CASSSTGGGASYEQYF. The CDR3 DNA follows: TGTGCCAGCTCATCCACCGGCGGTGGGGCCTCCTACGAGCAGTACTTC.